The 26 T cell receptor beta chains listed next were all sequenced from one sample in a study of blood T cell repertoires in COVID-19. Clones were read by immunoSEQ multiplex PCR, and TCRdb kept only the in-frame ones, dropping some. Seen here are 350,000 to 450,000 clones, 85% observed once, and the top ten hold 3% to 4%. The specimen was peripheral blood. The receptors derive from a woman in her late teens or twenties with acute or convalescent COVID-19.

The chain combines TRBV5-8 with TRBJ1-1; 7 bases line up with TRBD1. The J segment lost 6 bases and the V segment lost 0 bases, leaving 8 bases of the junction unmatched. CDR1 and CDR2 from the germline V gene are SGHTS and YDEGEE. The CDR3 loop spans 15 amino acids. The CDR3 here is CASSLAYRGVAEAFF. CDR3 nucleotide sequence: TGTGCCAGCAGCTTGGCTTACAGGGGAGTCGCTGAAGCTTTCTTT.

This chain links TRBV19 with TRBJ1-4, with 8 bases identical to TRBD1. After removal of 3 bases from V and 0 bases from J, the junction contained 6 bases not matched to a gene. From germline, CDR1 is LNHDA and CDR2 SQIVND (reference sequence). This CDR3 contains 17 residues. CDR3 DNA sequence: TGTGCCAGTAGTATTGGGACAGGCCAAGCAACTAATGAAAAACTGTTTTTT. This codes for CASSIGTGQATNEKLFF.

CDR3 in DNA: TGTGCCAGCAGCTTAGCGGGGGGACTAGCGTCATACGAGCAGTACTTC. Translated, it gives CASSLAGGLASYEQYF. The chain joins TRBV7-8 to TRBJ2-7; the match to TRBD2 covers 10 bases. Germline-derived CDR1 and CDR2 are SGHVS and FQNEAQ. The length of the CDR3 is 16 residues. The ends lost 0 bases at V and 4 bases at J; junction bases unmatched: 6.

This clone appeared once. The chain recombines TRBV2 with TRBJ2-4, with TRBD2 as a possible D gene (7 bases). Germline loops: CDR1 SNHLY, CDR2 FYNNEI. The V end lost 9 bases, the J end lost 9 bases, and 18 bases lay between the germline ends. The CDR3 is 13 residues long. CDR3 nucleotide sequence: TGTGCCAGTTCTCGAGGGGGGGCCGCCATTCAGTACTTC. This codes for CASSRGGAAIQYF.

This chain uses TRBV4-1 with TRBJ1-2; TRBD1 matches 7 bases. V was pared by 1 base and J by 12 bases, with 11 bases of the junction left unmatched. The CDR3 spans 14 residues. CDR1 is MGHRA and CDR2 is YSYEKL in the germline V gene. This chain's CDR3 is CASSQVSRGRLNTF. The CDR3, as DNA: TGCGCCAGCAGCCAAGTGTCGAGGGGGCGTTTAAACACCTTC.

The CDR3 sequence is CASSPGQDNSPLHF. The CDR3 coding sequence is TGTGCCAGCAGCCCTGGACAGGATAATTCACCCCTCCACTTT. The chain recombines TRBV7-9 with TRBJ1-6; 7 bases align to TRBD1. J lost 5 bases, V lost 5 bases, and 3 bases had no gene match. Germline CDR1 is SEHNR and CDR2 is FQNEAQ (reference sequence). CDR3 size: 14 residues. The whole variable domain, remainder taken from reference TRBV7-9 and TRBJ1-6, is DTGVSQNPRHKITKRGQNVTFRCDPISEHNRLYWYRQTLGQGPEFLTYFQNEAQLEKSRLLSDRFSAERPKGSFSTLEIQRTEQGDSAMYLCASSPGQDNSPLHFGNGTRLTVT.

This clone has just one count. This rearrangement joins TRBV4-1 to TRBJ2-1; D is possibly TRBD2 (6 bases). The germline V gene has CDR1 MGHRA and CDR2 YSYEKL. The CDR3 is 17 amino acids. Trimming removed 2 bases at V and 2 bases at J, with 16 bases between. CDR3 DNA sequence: TGCGCCAGCAGCCAAAGCGAGGGAGGACCACCCTACAATGAGCAGTTCTTC. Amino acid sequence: CASSQSEGGPPYNEQFF.

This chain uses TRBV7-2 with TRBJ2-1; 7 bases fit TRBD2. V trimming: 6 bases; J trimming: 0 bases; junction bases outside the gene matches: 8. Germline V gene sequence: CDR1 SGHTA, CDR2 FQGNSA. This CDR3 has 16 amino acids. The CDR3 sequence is CASSRRGGSSYNEQFF. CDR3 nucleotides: TGTGCCAGCAGTCGCCGGGGCGGGAGCTCCTACAATGAGCAGTTCTTC.

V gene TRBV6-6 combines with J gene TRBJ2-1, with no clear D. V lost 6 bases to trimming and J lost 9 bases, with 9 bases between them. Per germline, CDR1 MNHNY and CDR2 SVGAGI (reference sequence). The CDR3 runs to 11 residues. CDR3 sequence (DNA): TGTGCCAGCAGCCCCCCGGGTGAGCAGTTCTTC. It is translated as CASSPPGEQFF.

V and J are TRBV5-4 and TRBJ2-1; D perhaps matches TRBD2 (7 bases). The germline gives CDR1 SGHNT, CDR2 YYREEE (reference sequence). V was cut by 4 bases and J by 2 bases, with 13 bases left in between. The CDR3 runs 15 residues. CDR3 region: CASSEGGVTYNEQFF. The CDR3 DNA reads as TGTGCCAGCAGCGAGGGGGGGGTCACCTACAATGAGCAGTTCTTC. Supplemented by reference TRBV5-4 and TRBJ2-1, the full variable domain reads ETGVTQSPTHLIKTRGQQVTLRCSSQSGHNTVSWYQQALGQGPQFIFQYYREEENGRGNFPPRFSGLQFPNYSSELNVNALELDDSALYLCASSEGGVTYNEQFFGPGTRLTVL.

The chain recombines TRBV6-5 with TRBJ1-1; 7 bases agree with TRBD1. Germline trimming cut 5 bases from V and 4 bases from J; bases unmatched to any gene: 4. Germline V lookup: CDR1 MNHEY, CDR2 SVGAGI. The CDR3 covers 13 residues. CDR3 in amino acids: CASSPGGSTEAFF. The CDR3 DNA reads TGTGCCAGCAGTCCAGGGGGTAGCACTGAAGCTTTCTTT.

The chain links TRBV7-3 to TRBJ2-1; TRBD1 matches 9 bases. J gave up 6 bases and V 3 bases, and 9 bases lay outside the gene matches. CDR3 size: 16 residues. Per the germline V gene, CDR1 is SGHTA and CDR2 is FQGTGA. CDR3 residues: CASSFSGTTGGNEQFF. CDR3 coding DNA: TGTGCCAGCAGCTTCTCGGGGACGACAGGGGGCAATGAGCAGTTCTTC. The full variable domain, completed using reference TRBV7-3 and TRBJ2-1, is GAGVSQTPSNKVTEKGKYVELRCDPISGHTALYWYRQSLGQGPEFLIYFQGTGAADDSGLPNDRFFAVRPEGSVSTLKIQRTERGDSAVYLCASSFSGTTGGNEQFFGPGTRLTVL.

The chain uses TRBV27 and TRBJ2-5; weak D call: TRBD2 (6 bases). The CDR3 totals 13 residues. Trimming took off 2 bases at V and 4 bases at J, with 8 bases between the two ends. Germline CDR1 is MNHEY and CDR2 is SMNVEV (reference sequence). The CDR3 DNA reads TGTGCCAGCAGTTTAGGGGGGAGAGAGACCCAGTACTTC. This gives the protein CASSLGGRETQYF.

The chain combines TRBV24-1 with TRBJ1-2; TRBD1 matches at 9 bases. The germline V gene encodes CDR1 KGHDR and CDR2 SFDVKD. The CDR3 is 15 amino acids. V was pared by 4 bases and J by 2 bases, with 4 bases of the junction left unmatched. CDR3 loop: CATSEWTGENYGYTF. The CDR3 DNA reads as TGTGCCACCAGTGAATGGACAGGGGAGAACTATGGCTACACCTTC.

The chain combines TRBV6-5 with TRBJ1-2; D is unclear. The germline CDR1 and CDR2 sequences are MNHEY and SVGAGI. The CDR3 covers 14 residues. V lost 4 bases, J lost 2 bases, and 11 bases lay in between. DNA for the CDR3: TGTGCCAGCAGTTCGACGGCGGTAAACTATGGCTACACCTTC. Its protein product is CASSSTAVNYGYTF.

The CDR3 region is CASSFVAGGNNQPQHF. In nucleotides, the CDR3 is TGTGCCAGCAGTTTCGTAGCAGGGGGTAACAATCAGCCCCAGCATTTT. The V and J genes are TRBV28 and TRBJ1-5; 7 nucleotides align to TRBD1. The CDR3 has 16 amino acids. Germline CDR1 MDHEN, CDR2 SYDVKM. Trimming took 3 bases from V and 3 from J; bases not matched to a gene: 8.

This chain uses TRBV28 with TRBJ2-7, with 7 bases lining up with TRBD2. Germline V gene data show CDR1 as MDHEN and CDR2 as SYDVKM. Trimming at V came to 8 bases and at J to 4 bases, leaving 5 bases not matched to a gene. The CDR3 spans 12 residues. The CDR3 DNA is TGTGCCAGCGGGAGGGGTCCGTACGAGCAGTACTTC. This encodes CASGRGPYEQYF.

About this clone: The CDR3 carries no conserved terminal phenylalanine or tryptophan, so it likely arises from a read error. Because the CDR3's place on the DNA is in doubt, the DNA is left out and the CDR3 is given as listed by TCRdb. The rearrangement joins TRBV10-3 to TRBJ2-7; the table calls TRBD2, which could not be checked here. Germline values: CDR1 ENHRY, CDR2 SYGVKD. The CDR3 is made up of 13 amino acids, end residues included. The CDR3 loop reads CAISSLTSGGALL.

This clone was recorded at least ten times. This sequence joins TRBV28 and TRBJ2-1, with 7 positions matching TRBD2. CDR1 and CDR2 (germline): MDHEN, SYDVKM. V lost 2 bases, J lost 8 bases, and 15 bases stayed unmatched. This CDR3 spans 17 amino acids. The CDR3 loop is CASSLVLGAGVFDEQFF. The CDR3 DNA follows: TGTGCCAGCAGTTTAGTGCTTGGGGCGGGAGTATTCGATGAGCAGTTCTTC.

CDR3 sequence: CAISEVVAGSSYEQYF. The CDR3 bases are TGTGCCATCAGTGAGGTGGTAGCGGGCAGCTCCTACGAGCAGTACTTC. The V gene is TRBV10-3, the J gene TRBJ2-7; 7 bases line up with TRBD2. The CDR3 length is 16 residues. The germline gives CDR1 ENHRY, CDR2 SYGVKD. The V gene end was trimmed by 2 bases and the J gene end by 0 bases; junction bases not matched to a gene: 7.

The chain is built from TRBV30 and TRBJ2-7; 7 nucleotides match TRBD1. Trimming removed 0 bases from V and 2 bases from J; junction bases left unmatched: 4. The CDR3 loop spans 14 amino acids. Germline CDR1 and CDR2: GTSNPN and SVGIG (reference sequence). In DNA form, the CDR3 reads TGTGCCTGGAGTGTAGGGGACAGCACCTACGAGCAGTACTTC. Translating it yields CAWSVGDSTYEQYF.

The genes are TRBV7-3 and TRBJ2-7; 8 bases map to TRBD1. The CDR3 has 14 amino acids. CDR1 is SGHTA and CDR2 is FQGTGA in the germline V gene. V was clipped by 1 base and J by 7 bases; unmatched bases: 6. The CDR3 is CASSLSQGAGEQYF. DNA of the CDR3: TGTGCCAGCAGCTTAAGTCAGGGGGCGGGAGAGCAGTACTTC. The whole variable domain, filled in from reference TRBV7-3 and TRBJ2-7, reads GAGVSQTPSNKVTEKGKYVELRCDPISGHTALYWYRQSLGQGPEFLIYFQGTGAADDSGLPNDRFFAVRPEGSVSTLKIQRTERGDSAVYLCASSLSQGAGEQYFGPGTRLTVT.

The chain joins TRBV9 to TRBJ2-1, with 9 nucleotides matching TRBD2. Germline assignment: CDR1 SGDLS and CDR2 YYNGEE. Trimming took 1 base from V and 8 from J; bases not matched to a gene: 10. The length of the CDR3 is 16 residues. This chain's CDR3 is CASSVRVAGVIHEQFF. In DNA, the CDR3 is TGTGCCAGCAGCGTAAGGGTAGCGGGAGTTATTCATGAGCAGTTCTTC.

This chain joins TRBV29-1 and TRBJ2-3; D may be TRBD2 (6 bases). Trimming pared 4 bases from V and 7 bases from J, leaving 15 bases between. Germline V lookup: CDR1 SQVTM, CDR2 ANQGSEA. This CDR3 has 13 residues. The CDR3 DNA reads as TGCAGCGTTGGCGGGACCGGGCAAAATACGCAGTATTTT. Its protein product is CSVGGTGQNTQYF.

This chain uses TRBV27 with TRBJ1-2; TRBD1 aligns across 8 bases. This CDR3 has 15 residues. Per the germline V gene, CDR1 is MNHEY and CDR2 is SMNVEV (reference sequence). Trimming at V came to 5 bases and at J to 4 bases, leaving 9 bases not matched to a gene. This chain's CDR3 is CASSPTTGVGYGYTF. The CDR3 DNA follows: TGTGCCAGCAGTCCCACGACAGGGGTTGGCTATGGCTACACCTTC.

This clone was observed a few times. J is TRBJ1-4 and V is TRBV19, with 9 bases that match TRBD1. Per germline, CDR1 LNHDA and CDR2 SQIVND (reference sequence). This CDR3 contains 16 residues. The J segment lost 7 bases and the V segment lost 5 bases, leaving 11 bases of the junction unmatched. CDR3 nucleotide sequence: TGTGCCAGTAGTCCGACACAGGGGGCGGGTGGTGAAAAACTGTTTTTT. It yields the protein CASSPTQGAGGEKLFF.